This T cell receptor (beta chain) emerged from a study of T-cell reconstitution after alpha-beta-depleted transplantation in children. A note on this clonotype: Its antigen is undetermined.

The library targeted TCRbeta and was prepared with unique molecular identifiers. TCRdb used MiXCR to reprocess the PCR reads, holding one entry per CDR3 protein. The table includes 450,000 to 700,000 distinct CDR3 sequences, roughly 30% detected once. Study-level results: Some patients showed high day-60 TCRbeta diversity, which derived from surviving recipient T cells and thymic progenitors.

CDR3 size: 14 residues. V was shortened by 1 base and J by 1 base, with 7 bases between the two germline ends. CDR1 and CDR2 (germline): MNHEY, SVGAGI. This receptor was identified in a boy less than two years old with Wiskott-Aldrich syndrome, due to receive a stem cell transplant. The specimen was PBMCs, collected before TCRalphabeta/CD19-depleted stem cell transplant. V is TRBV6-5 and J is TRBJ1-1, with D unclear. CDR3 in DNA: TGTGCCAGCAGTTACTTCTCAGGGAACACTGAAGCTTTCTTT. Residues: CASSYFSGNTEAFF.